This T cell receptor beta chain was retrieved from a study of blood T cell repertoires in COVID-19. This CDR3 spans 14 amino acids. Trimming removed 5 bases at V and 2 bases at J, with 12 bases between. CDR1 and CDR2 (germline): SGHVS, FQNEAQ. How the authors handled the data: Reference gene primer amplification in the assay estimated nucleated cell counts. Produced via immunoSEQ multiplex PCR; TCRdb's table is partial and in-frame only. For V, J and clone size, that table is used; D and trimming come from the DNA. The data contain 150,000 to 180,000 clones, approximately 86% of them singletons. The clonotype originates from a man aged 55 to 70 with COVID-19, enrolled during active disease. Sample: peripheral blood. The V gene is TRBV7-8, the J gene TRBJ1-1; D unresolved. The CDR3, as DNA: TGTGCCAGCAGCCTAAAAACAGCAAACACTGAAGCTTTCTTT. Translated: CASSLKTANTEAFF.